A selection of T cell receptor beta chains follows, all from one sample in a study of neoadjuvant nivolumab and ipilimumab in lung cancer. Only in-frame clones appear in the TCRdb table, and some are missing; sequencing was by immunoSEQ multiplex PCR. In the table there are 25,000 to 30,000 clones, 60% to 85% of which are singletons. Material: tumor tissue, obtained after neoadjuvant nivolumab, alone or with ipilimumab, at or shortly before surgery. These receptors all stem from an adult with non-small cell lung cancer. Both conserved end residues are part of each CDR3. Fields, in order: V gene, clone size, J gene, D gene, CDR3 protein. The D gene is left open where the match is weak. Not every row has a clone size; where given, it reads once, few, many or a size class.

>TRBV6-1|.|TRBJ1-2|.
CASDQSGLYGYTF
>TRBV7-2|few|TRBJ1-2|.
CASSGMSGVGYTF
>TRBV2|.|TRBJ1-6|.
CASSEMIGTSLHF
>TRBV5-4|.|TRBJ1-6|.
CASSSQGSSYSPLHF
>TRBV10-3|.|TRBJ2-5|.
CATAGNQETQYF
>TRBV4-2|.|TRBJ2-3|TRBD2
CASSQDRGRGGDTQYF
>TRBV7-9|once|TRBJ2-1|TRBD1
CASSLEDRGYNEQFF
>TRBV18|.|TRBJ2-2|TRBD2
CASSPLPGLAGSAGELFF
>TRBV6-5|.|TRBJ1-4|TRBD1
CASRQGTVDEKLFF
>TRBV2|.|TRBJ2-7|.
CASARGPREQYF
>TRBV4-1|.|TRBJ1-2|.
CASSQDSLDGNFLSGYTF
>TRBV5-4|.|TRBJ1-4|.
CASSLAGGDNEKLFF
>TRBV6-6|.|TRBJ1-2|.
CASSTTALYGYTF
>TRBV30|.|TRBJ2-7|TRBD1
CAWSSRDRGLEQYF
>TRBV2|.|TRBJ1-2|.
CASRHRTTNYGYTF
>TRBV9|.|TRBJ1-6|TRBD1
CASSTSLPGQGDSPLHF
>TRBV6-9|.|TRBJ1-2|.
CASRPQGWVGYTF
>TRBV5-1|.|TRBJ2-5|.
CASSLEPFQETQYF
>TRBV11-3|.|TRBJ2-7|TRBD1
CASSLGRQGAYEQYF
>TRBV29-1|.|TRBJ1-2|TRBD1
CSVGDRDYTF
>TRBV2|.|TRBJ1-3|.
CASSVVGTGNTIYF
>TRBV5-4|medium-sized|TRBJ2-1|TRBD2
CASNPGLAGGTVNEQFF
>TRBV11-2|.|TRBJ2-1|TRBD2
CASSPTERGGYNEQFF
>TRBV7-8|.|TRBJ2-7|.
CASSSARAWVKQYF
>TRBV6-1|.|TRBJ1-5|.
CASKRHGEDNQPQHF
>TRBV10-1|.|TRBJ1-6|.
CASSEGNSPLHF
>TRBV5-5|.|TRBJ2-2|TRBD2
CAATLAAGGTGELFF
>TRBV7-3|once|TRBJ2-2|.
CASSSKDTGELFF
>TRBV7-8|.|TRBJ2-1|.
CASGGASSYNEQFF
>TRBV6-1|.|TRBJ1-5|.
CASSELGPSNQPQHF
>TRBV5-1|.|TRBJ2-6|TRBD1
CASSLGTAAGANVLTF
>TRBV7-2|.|TRBJ2-3|TRBD2
CASSLAGGYTDTQYF
>TRBV5-1|.|TRBJ1-6|.
CASSLARDNSPLHF
>TRBV6-5|.|TRBJ1-1|.
CASSYSGGGNTEAFF
>TRBV11-1|.|TRBJ2-5|TRBD1
CASSFSRQGLGTQYF
>TRBV10-3|.|TRBJ2-5|.
CAISESESLRVVETQYF
>TRBV10-3|.|TRBJ2-5|TRBD1
CAISGTGGAETQYF
>TRBV5-1|.|TRBJ1-2|.
CASSLGEANPYGYTF
>TRBV6-1|.|TRBJ2-3|TRBD1
CASNQDRLDTQYF